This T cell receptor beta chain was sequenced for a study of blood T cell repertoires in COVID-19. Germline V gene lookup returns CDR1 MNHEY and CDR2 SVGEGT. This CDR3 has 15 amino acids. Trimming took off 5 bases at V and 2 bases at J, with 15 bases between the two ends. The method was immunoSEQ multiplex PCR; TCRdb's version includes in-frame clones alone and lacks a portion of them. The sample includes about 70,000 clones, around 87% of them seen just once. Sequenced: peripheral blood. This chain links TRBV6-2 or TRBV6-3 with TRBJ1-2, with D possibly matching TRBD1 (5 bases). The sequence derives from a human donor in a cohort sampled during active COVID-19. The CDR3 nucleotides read TGTGCCAGCAGTATTAGAACAGGTCTCAACTATGGCTACACCTTC. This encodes CASSIRTGLNYGYTF.